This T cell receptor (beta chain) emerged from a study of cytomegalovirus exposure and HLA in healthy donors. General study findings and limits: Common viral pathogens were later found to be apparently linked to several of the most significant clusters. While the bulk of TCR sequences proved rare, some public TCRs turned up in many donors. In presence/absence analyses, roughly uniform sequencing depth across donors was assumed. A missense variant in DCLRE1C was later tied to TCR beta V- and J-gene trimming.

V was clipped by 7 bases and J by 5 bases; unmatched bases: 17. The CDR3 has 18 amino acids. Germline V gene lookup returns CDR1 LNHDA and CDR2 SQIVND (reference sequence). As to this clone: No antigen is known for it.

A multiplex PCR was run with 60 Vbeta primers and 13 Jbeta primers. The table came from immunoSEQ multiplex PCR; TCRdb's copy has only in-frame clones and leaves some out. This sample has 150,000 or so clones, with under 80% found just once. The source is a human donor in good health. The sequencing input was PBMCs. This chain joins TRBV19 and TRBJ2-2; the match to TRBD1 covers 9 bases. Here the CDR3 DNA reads TGTGCCAGTACCTCGATCCGAGGGGGACAGGGTTGGACCGGGGAGCTGTTTTTT. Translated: CASTSIRGGQGWTGELFF.